Listed below are T cell receptor beta chains from one sample, sequenced in a study of blood T cell repertoires in COVID-19. Repertoires were generated with immunoSEQ multiplex PCR, while TCRdb's copy carries only in-frame clones and drops some. This repertoire shows 200,000 to 300,000 clones, roughly 82% found once; its top ten account for around 2.5%. The sample consisted of peripheral blood. The receptors were sampled from a man in his forties who had recovered from COVID-19. Both conserved end residues are part of each CDR3. The order of the fields is J gene, clone size, V gene, D gene, CDR3 DNA, CDR3 protein. The D gene is left open where the match is weak. Part of the rows lack a size; the others show once, few, many or a class for expanded clones.

j_call: TRBJ1-1; clone_size: -; v_call: TRBV27; d_call: TRBD1; cdr3_nt: TGTGCCAGCAGTTCCACATCATCGACAGGGGCGGCTTTCTTT; cdr3_aa: CASSSTSSTGAAFF
j_call: TRBJ2-7; clone_size: -; v_call: TRBV6-5; d_call: TRBD1; cdr3_nt: TGTGCCAGCAGTACCGGCAGGGGGCTCGAGCAGTACTTC; cdr3_aa: CASSTGRGLEQYF
j_call: TRBJ2-2; clone_size: -; v_call: TRBV10-1; d_call: -; cdr3_nt: TGCGCCAGCAGTGAAGGGACTTTGGGCACCGGGGAGCTGTTTTTT; cdr3_aa: CASSEGTLGTGELFF
j_call: TRBJ1-2; clone_size: -; v_call: TRBV5-1; d_call: -; cdr3_nt: TGCGCCAGCAGCTTCACCCTTGCCGGTGGCTACACCTTC; cdr3_aa: CASSFTLAGGYTF
j_call: TRBJ2-7; clone_size: -; v_call: TRBV30; d_call: TRBD2; cdr3_nt: TGTGCCTCATCGGGGGGTGGAAGTTCCTACGAGCAGTACTTC; cdr3_aa: CASSGGGSSYEQYF
j_call: TRBJ1-2; clone_size: once; v_call: TRBV5-6; d_call: -; cdr3_nt: TGTGCCAGCAGCTTGGGAGCGGACAACTATGGCTACACCTTC; cdr3_aa: CASSLGADNYGYTF
j_call: TRBJ2-3; clone_size: -; v_call: TRBV10-1; d_call: TRBD2; cdr3_nt: TGCGCCAGCAGTGAAGGGGCTAGCGGGGTAACAGATACGCAGTATTTT; cdr3_aa: CASSEGASGVTDTQYF
j_call: TRBJ1-1; clone_size: -; v_call: TRBV2; d_call: -; cdr3_nt: TGTGCCAGCAGGGCCACGGGGAGCACTGAAGCTTTCTTT; cdr3_aa: CASRATGSTEAFF
j_call: TRBJ2-2; clone_size: -; v_call: TRBV7-2; d_call: TRBD2; cdr3_nt: TGTGCCAGCAGCCTGTTCGCCAGCGGGATAAACACCGGGGAGCTGTTTTTT; cdr3_aa: CASSLFASGINTGELFF
j_call: TRBJ1-1; clone_size: few; v_call: TRBV6-5; d_call: TRBD1; cdr3_nt: TGTGCCAGCAGTTCCCCCGACAGGGGGCAGGCTTTCTTT; cdr3_aa: CASSSPDRGQAFF
j_call: TRBJ1-1; clone_size: -; v_call: TRBV5-1; d_call: TRBD1; cdr3_nt: TGCGCCAGCAGCCCACCACAGGGGGTGACCACTGAAGCTTTCTTT; cdr3_aa: CASSPPQGVTTEAFF
j_call: TRBJ1-1; clone_size: -; v_call: TRBV7-2; d_call: TRBD1; cdr3_nt: TGTGCCAGCAGCCCCCGGACAGGGATGAACACTGAAGCTTTCTTT; cdr3_aa: CASSPRTGMNTEAFF
j_call: TRBJ2-2; clone_size: -; v_call: TRBV10-3; d_call: -; cdr3_nt: TGTGCCATCAGTGAGTTCCAGTCCGGGGAGCTGTTTTTT; cdr3_aa: CAISEFQSGELFF
j_call: TRBJ2-2; clone_size: once; v_call: TRBV5-4; d_call: TRBD1; cdr3_nt: TGTGCCAGCAGCTCCGGGACAGGAAACACCGGGGAGCTGTTTTTT; cdr3_aa: CASSSGTGNTGELFF
j_call: TRBJ1-1; clone_size: -; v_call: TRBV27; d_call: TRBD1; cdr3_nt: TGTGCCAGCAGTTCCTACCGTGCGACAGGGGACACTGAAGCTTTCTTT; cdr3_aa: CASSSYRATGDTEAFF
j_call: TRBJ1-6; clone_size: -; v_call: TRBV7-9; d_call: TRBD1; cdr3_nt: TGTGCCAGCAGCTCCGCGGGACAGCAACTCCACTTT; cdr3_aa: CASSSAGQQLHF
j_call: TRBJ2-1; clone_size: -; v_call: TRBV6-1; d_call: -; cdr3_nt: TGTGCCAGCAGTGAAGAGGTGGGGGGGGCAATCTACAATGAGCAGTTCTTC; cdr3_aa: CASSEEVGGAIYNEQFF
j_call: TRBJ1-2; clone_size: -; v_call: TRBV19; d_call: TRBD1; cdr3_nt: TGTGCCAGTAGTCCGGACAGGGAGAAGAGTGGCTACACCTTC; cdr3_aa: CASSPDREKSGYTF
j_call: TRBJ1-1; clone_size: -; v_call: TRBV30; d_call: -; cdr3_nt: TGTGCCTGGAGGAAGGGGGTCGGGTTTTTAGCTGAAGCTTTCTTT; cdr3_aa: CAWRKGVGFLAEAFF
j_call: TRBJ1-1; clone_size: -; v_call: TRBV20-1; d_call: -; cdr3_nt: TGCAGTGCTAGTGTGTCAGACACTGAAGCTTTCTTT; cdr3_aa: CSASVSDTEAFF
j_call: TRBJ1-2; clone_size: -; v_call: TRBV4-1; d_call: TRBD1; cdr3_nt: TGCGCCAGCAGCAAGGGGGGACAGACCTATGGCTACACCTTC; cdr3_aa: CASSKGGQTYGYTF
j_call: TRBJ2-7; clone_size: few; v_call: TRBV11-2; d_call: TRBD1; cdr3_nt: TGTGCCAGCAGATCGGACAGGGGGTTGGGGGAGCAGTACTTC; cdr3_aa: CASRSDRGLGEQYF
j_call: TRBJ2-5; clone_size: -; v_call: TRBV5-4; d_call: -; cdr3_nt: TGTGCCAGCAGCGGATCGGACGGGGAAGAGACCCAGTACTTC; cdr3_aa: CASSGSDGEETQYF
j_call: TRBJ2-7; clone_size: -; v_call: TRBV5-8; d_call: TRBD2; cdr3_nt: TGTGCCAGCATCAAGCGGGCTAGCGGTTTCTACGAGCAGTACTTC; cdr3_aa: CASIKRASGFYEQYF